A selection of T cell receptor beta chains follows, all from one sample in a study of blood T cells in healthy people across ages. TCRdb reprocessed the 5' RACE reads via MiXCR and lists one record per CDR3 protein. The repertoire holds hundreds of thousands of distinct CDR3 sequences, with approximately 25% as singletons. These data also formed part of another study, on T cells of mothers and their children.

The sequenced sample consisted of blood. Receptors were obtained from a boy aged 5-17 years in good health. CDR3s include the opening cysteine and the closing phenylalanine or tryptophan. The order of the fields is V gene, J gene, clone size, D gene, CDR3 DNA, CDR3 protein. The D gene is left open where the match is weak. A row's size may be missing; if present it is once, few, many or a size class.

TRBV12-3/TRBV12-4	TRBJ2-2	-	-	TGTGCCAGCAGTTTAGGTCCAGGGACTCGGACCGGGGAGCTGTTTTTT	CASSLGPGTRTGELFF
TRBV6-2/TRBV6-3	TRBJ2-7	-	TRBD1	TGTGCCAGCAGCCTCCACAGGGGACAGGGGAATCACGAGCAGTACTTC	CASSLHRGQGNHEQYF
TRBV20-1	TRBJ2-5	few	-	TGCAGTGCCTCGCTAATGCATTTGAGTTCGGTGGAGACCCAGTACTTC	CSASLMHLSSVETQYF
TRBV18	TRBJ2-4	-	TRBD1	TGTGCCAGCTCACCACCGGGACAGGGGTATAGCATTCAGTACTTC	CASSPPGQGYSIQYF
TRBV5-5	TRBJ1-1	few	TRBD1	TGTGCCAGCAGCCGGACAGGGGCTGAAGCTTTCTTT	CASSRTGAEAFF
TRBV7-2	TRBJ2-5	few	-	TGTGCCAGCAGCTTTCGCGGGGAGCTTCAAGAGACCCAGTACTTC	CASSFRGELQETQYF
TRBV12-3/TRBV12-4	TRBJ2-3	few	TRBD2	TGTGCCAGCAGTTCCCGCCCGGGGACTAGCGGGGGCACAGATACGCAGTATTTT	CASSSRPGTSGGTDTQYF
TRBV2	TRBJ2-7	few	-	TGTGCCAGCAGGGAAGACAGCTACGAGCAGTACTTC	CASREDSYEQYF
TRBV29-1	TRBJ2-7	-	-	TGCAGCGTTGAAGTAGCAGGGTCTGGCTACGAGCAGTACTTC	CSVEVAGSGYEQYF
TRBV28	TRBJ2-1	-	-	TGTGCCAGCAGTTCAAATGGACAGGAGCAGTTCTTC	CASSSNGQEQFF
TRBV5-6	TRBJ2-1	-	-	TGTGCCAGCAGCCACTTAAATGAGCAGTTCTTC	CASSHLNEQFF
TRBV12-5	TRBJ1-2	-	-	TGTGCTAGTGGTTCGTTGGACGGCTTCGATGGCTACACCTTC	CASGSLDGFDGYTF
TRBV7-9	TRBJ2-5	few	TRBD1	TGTGCCAGCAGCCTGGGACAGGGGTTGAGAGAGACCCAGTACTTC	CASSLGQGLRETQYF
TRBV29-1	TRBJ2-6	few	-	TGCAGCGTACAGGGCGATGGGGCCAACGTCCTGACTTTC	CSVQGDGANVLTF
TRBV18	TRBJ2-1	-	TRBD2	TGTGCCAGCTCATCCAGCGGGAGTAGTAATGAGCAGTTCTTC	CASSSSGSSNEQFF
TRBV29-1	TRBJ2-5	few	TRBD2	TGCAGCGTTGTGCTGCGGGGAGGGAGAGAGACCCAGTACTTC	CSVVLRGGRETQYF
TRBV5-4	TRBJ2-1	-	-	TGTGCCAGCAGCCGGGACAGCGGGGTCTCCTACAATGAGCAGTTCTTC	CASSRDSGVSYNEQFF
TRBV7-2	TRBJ2-5	-	TRBD2	TGTGCCAGCAGCTTACAACGGGAGGGGACCCAGTACTTC	CASSLQREGTQYF
TRBV7-2	TRBJ1-2	-	TRBD1	TGTGCCAGCAGCCCGTCGACAGGGTATGGCTACACCTTC	CASSPSTGYGYTF
TRBV7-8	TRBJ1-4	-	TRBD1	TGTGCCAGCAGCTTAGTTCCGGGACAGGGGTCGGAACTGTTTTTT	CASSLVPGQGSELFF
TRBV5-1	TRBJ2-5	few	-	TGCGCCAGCAGCTTGTTTGGAGGGGGCGGAGAGACCCAGTACTTC	CASSLFGGGGETQYF
TRBV4-1	TRBJ2-1	-	TRBD1	TGCGCCAGCAGCCAAGATGAGGGGACAGACTACAATGAGCAGTTCTTC	CASSQDEGTDYNEQFF
TRBV4-3	TRBJ2-7	-	-	TGCGCCAGCAGCCAAGATCGTGCGGGGCTTACCTACGAGCAGTACTTC	CASSQDRAGLTYEQYF
TRBV5-1	TRBJ2-3	-	-	TGCGCCAGCAGCTTGGGTGTGGGGGATACGCAGTATTTT	CASSLGVGDTQYF
TRBV4-3	TRBJ1-5	few	TRBD1	TGCGCCAGCAGTCGAGACAGGGGGTCCGGTCAGCCCCAGCATTTT	CASSRDRGSGQPQHF
TRBV10-3	TRBJ2-1	few	TRBD2	TGTGCCATCAGTGAGTCAACTAGCGGCAATGAGCAGTTCTTC	CAISESTSGNEQFF
TRBV11-2	TRBJ2-1	few	TRBD2	TGTGCCAGCAGCTTCTCGGGGGAGGGCCGTTTCAATGAGCAGTTCTTC	CASSFSGEGRFNEQFF